What follows is one T cell receptor (beta chain) and its context. As handled by the study authors: Amplified reference gene primers provided the basis for estimating nucleated cell counts. Profiled with immunoSEQ multiplex PCR; TCRdb holds only in-frame clones, not every one. The V and J calls and clone size are taken from that table; D and trimming were inferred from the DNA. The data hold about 73,000 clones, with over 80% observed a single time. These data come from a study of blood T cell repertoires in COVID-19. Overall study: Samples of COVID-19 (acute and convalescent) were obtained from the United States, Italy and Spain. From T cells, B-cell-depleted T cells, or PBMCs came the material, which was cDNA or gDNA.

Germline V lookup: CDR1 MNHNS, CDR2 SASEGT. The J segment lost 0 bases and the V segment lost 4 bases, leaving 8 bases of the junction unmatched. CDR3 length: 16 residues. This TCR came from a man older than 75 with active or convalescent COVID-19. Material for sequencing was peripheral blood. This chain joins TRBV6-1 and TRBJ1-1, with TRBD1 matching 7 bases. The CDR3 region has the DNA TGTGCCAGCAGTGGGAGGACAGGATACTTGAACACTGAAGCTTTCTTT. This translates into CASSGRTGYLNTEAFF.